The following is a T cell receptor beta chain sequence with its context. Its target is not known. The CDR3 runs 12 residues. The ends lost 8 bases at V and 8 bases at J; junction bases unmatched: 7. The germline CDR1 and CDR2 sequences are ENHRY and SYGVKD. The table came from immunoSEQ multiplex PCR; TCRdb's copy has only in-frame clones and leaves some out. The sample holds about 54,000 clones, 70% to 90% seen once. These data are taken from a study of T cell responses to AZD1222 COVID-19 vaccine. Findings and caveats of the study: Reports say nearly half of spike-specific TCRs go after unmutated variant regions. Donors skewed white British and female; clonal diversity was possibly underestimated. With two AZD1222 doses given, Spike-specific TCR breadth and depth both rose. After the peak T cell response, and only then, were repertoires sampled.

This clonotype originated in an adult in good health. The chain is built from TRBV10-3 and TRBJ1-2; TRBD1 matches at 8 bases. Sequences were derived from peripheral blood, sampled on day 0 of AZD1222 vaccination. The CDR3 sequence is CAIEDRAKGYTF. The DNA for the CDR3 is TGTGCCATCGAGGACAGGGCAAAGGGCTACACCTTC.